This is a list of T cell receptor beta chains from one sample in a study of patients and donors after allogeneic stem cell transplantation. TCRdb used MiXCR to reprocess the RT-PCR reads, holding one entry per CDR3 protein. Among approximately 98,000 distinct CDR3 sequences listed, roughly 35% were seen once. The sample taken for sequencing was blood, either unsorted or a sorted T cell fraction (not recorded which). The receptors were sampled from a human donor who was either an allogeneic HSCT recipient or a stem cell or donor lymphocyte infusion donor (not recorded which). It is not recorded whose cells these are; they may come from a transplant donor. CDR3s include the opening cysteine and the closing phenylalanine or tryptophan. A D gene is named only where the DNA matches it firmly. Where a row states a size, it is once, few, many or the class of an expanded clone; other rows omit it.

j_gene: TRBJ2-1
abundance: few
d_gene: TRBD2
v_gene: TRBV27
CDR3nt: TGTGCCACCCAGGGACTAGCGAACTATGAGCAGTTCTTC
CDR3aa: CATQGLANYEQFF

j_gene: TRBJ2-3
abundance: many
d_gene: .
v_gene: TRBV10-3
CDR3nt: TGTGCCATCATGAGGGGGGACGCGGGACGCACAGATACGCAGTATTTT
CDR3aa: CAIMRGDAGRTDTQYF

j_gene: TRBJ1-2
abundance: .
d_gene: .
v_gene: TRBV18
CDR3nt: TGTGCCAGCTCACCCTTTCTTCAACAGGGAAGGGATGGCTACACCTTC
CDR3aa: CASSPFLQQGRDGYTF

j_gene: TRBJ2-3
abundance: once
d_gene: TRBD1
v_gene: TRBV7-9
CDR3nt: TGTGCCAGCTACTGGGGACAGGGCGGAAAGAACACAGATACGCAGTATTTT
CDR3aa: CASYWGQGGKNTDTQYF

j_gene: TRBJ2-7
abundance: .
d_gene: .
v_gene: TRBV18
CDR3nt: TGTGCCAGCTCAGCAGGACGGTCCTCCTACGAGCAGTACTTC
CDR3aa: CASSAGRSSYEQYF

j_gene: TRBJ2-7
abundance: .
d_gene: .
v_gene: TRBV12-3/TRBV12-4
CDR3nt: TGTGCCAGCAGTTTCCCCTACGAGCAGTACTTC
CDR3aa: CASSFPYEQYF

j_gene: TRBJ2-7
abundance: few
d_gene: .
v_gene: TRBV20-1
CDR3nt: TGCAGTGCTCGACTCTCCCCCTCCTACGAGCAGTACTTC
CDR3aa: CSARLSPSYEQYF

j_gene: TRBJ1-6
abundance: few
d_gene: .
v_gene: TRBV12-3/TRBV12-4
CDR3nt: TGTGCCAGCAGACTCGGGACATTGAATAATTCACCCCTCCACTTT
CDR3aa: CASRLGTLNNSPLHF

j_gene: TRBJ1-5
abundance: many
d_gene: .
v_gene: TRBV7-2
CDR3nt: TGTGCCAGCAGCTCCCAGCAGGGCAATCAGCCCCAGCATTTT
CDR3aa: CASSSQQGNQPQHF

j_gene: TRBJ2-2
abundance: .
d_gene: .
v_gene: TRBV7-2
CDR3nt: TGTGCCAGCAGCCCTAAGACCCGGACAAACACCGGGGAGCTGTTTTTT
CDR3aa: CASSPKTRTNTGELFF

j_gene: TRBJ1-1
abundance: .
d_gene: .
v_gene: TRBV7-2
CDR3nt: TGTGCCAGCAGCACCTTATTGGGGAGAGGCACTGAAGCTTTCTTT
CDR3aa: CASSTLLGRGTEAFF

j_gene: TRBJ1-2
abundance: few
d_gene: TRBD1
v_gene: TRBV19
CDR3nt: TGTGCCAGTAGTATTCCGACAGGGCTAAGCTATGGCTACACCTTC
CDR3aa: CASSIPTGLSYGYTF